The source of this T cell receptor (beta chain) is a study of radiation and T cells in renal cell carcinoma. The data were produced by immunoSEQ multiplex PCR, yet TCRdb's version contains in-frame clones alone and is incomplete. The table shows 120,000 to 150,000 clones, with around 88% occurring only once. The time point denotes: blood 4 weeks post-SBRT, at nephrectomy. This sample's treatment: 15 Gy SBRT to primary tumor, nephrectomy 4 weeks later. CDR3 length: 16 residues. V gave up 3 bases and J gave up 0 bases, with 12 bases separating them. Germline CDR1 WNHNN, CDR2 SYGVQD (reference sequence). There are a few counts of this clone.

This chain connects TRBV10-1 to TRBJ2-4; D call uncertain. The receptor was isolated from a woman between 50 and 59 years old with renal cell carcinoma. The sequencing here drew on blood, taken from a patient whose treatment included radiotherapy and nephrectomy. The CDR3 nucleotides are TGCGCCAGCAGTGACGAGGATCTAAGAGCCAAAAACATTCAGTACTTC. Its protein is CASSDEDLRAKNIQYF.